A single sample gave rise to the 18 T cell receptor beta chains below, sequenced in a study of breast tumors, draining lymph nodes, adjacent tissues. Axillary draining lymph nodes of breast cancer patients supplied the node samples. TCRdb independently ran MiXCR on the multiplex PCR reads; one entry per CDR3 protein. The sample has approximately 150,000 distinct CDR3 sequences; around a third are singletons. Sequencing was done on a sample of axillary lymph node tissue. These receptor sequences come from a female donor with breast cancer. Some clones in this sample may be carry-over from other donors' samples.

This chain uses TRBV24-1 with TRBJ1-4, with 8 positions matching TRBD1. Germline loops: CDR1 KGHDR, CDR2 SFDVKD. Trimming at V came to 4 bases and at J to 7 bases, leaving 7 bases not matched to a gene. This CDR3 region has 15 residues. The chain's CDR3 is CATSETGGSGEKLFF. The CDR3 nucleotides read TGTGCCACCAGTGAAACAGGGGGATCGGGTGAAAAACTGTTTTTT.

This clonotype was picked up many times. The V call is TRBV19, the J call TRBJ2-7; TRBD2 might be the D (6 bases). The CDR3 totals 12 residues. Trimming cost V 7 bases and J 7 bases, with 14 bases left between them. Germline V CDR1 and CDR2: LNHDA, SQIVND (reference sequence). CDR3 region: CASTPGGPEQYF. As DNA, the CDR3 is TGTGCCAGTACCCCCGGAGGGCCTGAGCAGTACTTC.

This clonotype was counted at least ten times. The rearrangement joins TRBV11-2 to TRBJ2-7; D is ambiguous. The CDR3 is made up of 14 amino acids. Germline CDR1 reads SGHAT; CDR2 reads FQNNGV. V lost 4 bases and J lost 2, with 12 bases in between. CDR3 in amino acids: CASSSGGLAYEQYF. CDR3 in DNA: TGTGCCAGCAGCTCGGGTGGTTTGGCCTACGAGCAGTACTTC.

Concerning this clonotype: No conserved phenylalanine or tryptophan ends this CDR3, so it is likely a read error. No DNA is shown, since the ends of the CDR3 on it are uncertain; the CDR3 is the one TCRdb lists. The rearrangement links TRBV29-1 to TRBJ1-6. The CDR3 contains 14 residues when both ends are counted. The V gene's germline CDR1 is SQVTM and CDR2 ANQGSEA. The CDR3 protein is CSVPQLNYGYTFGS.

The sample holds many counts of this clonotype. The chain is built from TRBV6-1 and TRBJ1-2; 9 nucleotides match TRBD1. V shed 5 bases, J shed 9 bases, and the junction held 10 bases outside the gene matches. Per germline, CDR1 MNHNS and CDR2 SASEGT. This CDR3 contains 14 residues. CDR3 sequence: CASSNLMGTGRYTF. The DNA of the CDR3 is TGTGCCAGCAGTAACTTAATGGGGACAGGGCGCTACACCTTC.

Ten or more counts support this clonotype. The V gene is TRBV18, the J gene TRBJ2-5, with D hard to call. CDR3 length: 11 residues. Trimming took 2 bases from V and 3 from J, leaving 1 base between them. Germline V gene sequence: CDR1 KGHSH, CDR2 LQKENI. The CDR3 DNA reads TGTGCCAGCTCACCAGAAGAGACCCAGTACTTC. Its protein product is CASSPEETQYF.

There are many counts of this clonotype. The CDR3 DNA sequence: TGTGCCAGTAGTGGTTCCTACGAGCAGTACTTC. Its protein is CASSGSYEQYF. The rearrangement links TRBV19 to TRBJ2-7, with unresolved D. The germline V and J ends were trimmed by 5 bases and 1 base, with 3 bases remaining between them. Per the germline V gene, CDR1 is LNHDA and CDR2 is SQIVND (reference sequence). The CDR3 covers 11 residues.

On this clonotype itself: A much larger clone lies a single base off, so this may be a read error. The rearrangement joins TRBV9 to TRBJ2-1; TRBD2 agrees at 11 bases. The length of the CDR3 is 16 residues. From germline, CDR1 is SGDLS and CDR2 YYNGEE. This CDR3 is CASSEGTSGPYNAQFF. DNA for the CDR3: TGTGCCAGCAGCGAAGGGACTAGCGGCCCCTACAATGCGCAGTTCTTC.

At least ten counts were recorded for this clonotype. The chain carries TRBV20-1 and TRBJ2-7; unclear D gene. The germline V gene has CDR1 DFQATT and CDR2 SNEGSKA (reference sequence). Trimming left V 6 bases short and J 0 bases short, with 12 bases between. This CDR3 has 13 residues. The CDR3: CSAMRSVSYEQYF. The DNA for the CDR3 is TGCAGTGCCATGAGGAGCGTCTCCTACGAGCAGTACTTC.

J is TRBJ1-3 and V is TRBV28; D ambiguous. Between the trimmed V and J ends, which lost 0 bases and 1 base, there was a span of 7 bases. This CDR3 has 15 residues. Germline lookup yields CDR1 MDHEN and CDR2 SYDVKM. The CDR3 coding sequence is TGTGCCAGCAGTTTATGGGCGGGGTCTGGAAACACCATATATTTT. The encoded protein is CASSLWAGSGNTIYF.

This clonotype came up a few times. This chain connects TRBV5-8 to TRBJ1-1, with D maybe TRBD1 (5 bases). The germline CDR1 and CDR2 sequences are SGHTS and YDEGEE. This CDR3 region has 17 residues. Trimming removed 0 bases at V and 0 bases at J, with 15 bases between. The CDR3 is CASSLGGTRLMNTEAFF. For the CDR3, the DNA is TGTGCCAGCAGCTTGGGAGGGACCCGGCTGATGAACACTGAAGCTTTCTTT.

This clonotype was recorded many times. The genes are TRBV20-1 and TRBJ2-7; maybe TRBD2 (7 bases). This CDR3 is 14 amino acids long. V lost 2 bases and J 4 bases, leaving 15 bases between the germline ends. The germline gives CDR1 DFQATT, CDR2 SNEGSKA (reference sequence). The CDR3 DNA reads TGCAGTGCTAGATCCCCCGCGGGGGCGTACGAGCAGTACTTC. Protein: CSARSPAGAYEQYF.

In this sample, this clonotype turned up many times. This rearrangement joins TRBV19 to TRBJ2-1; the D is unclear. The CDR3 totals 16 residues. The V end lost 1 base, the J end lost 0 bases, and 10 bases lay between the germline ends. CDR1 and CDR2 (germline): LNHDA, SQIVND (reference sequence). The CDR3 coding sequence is TGTGCCAGTAGTATAGGATCGGAGAGCTCCTACAATGAGCAGTTCTTC. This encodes CASSIGSESSYNEQFF.

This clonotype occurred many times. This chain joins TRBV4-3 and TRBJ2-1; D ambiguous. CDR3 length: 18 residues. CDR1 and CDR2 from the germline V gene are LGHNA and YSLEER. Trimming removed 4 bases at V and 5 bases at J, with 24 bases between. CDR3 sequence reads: CASSRHGAQTRNDNEQFF. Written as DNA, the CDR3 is TGCGCCAGCAGCCGCCACGGAGCCCAGACCCGAAACGACAATGAGCAGTTCTTC.

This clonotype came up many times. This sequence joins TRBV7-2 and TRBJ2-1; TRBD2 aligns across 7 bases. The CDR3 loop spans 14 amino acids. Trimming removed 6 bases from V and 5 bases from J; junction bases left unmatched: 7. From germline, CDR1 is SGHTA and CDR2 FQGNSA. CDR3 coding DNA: TGTGCCAGCAGTCTGGGGGGGACCCACAATGAGCAGTTCTTC. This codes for CASSLGGTHNEQFF. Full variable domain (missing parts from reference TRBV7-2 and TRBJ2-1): GAGVSQSPSNKVTEKGKDVELRCDPISGHTALYWYRQSLGQGLEFLIYFQGNSAPDKSGLPSDRFSAERTGGSVSTLTIQRTQQEDSAVYLCASSLGGTHNEQFFGPGTRLTVL.

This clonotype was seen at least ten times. CDR3 DNA sequence: TGTGCCTGGAGTGACGACAGGGGGTACCAGCCCCAGCATTTT. Translating it yields CAWSDDRGYQPQHF. The rearrangement uses TRBV30 and TRBJ1-5, with TRBD1 matching 9 bases. This CDR3 has 14 residues. Trimming took 1 base from V and 7 from J; bases not matched to a gene: 5. Germline V gene data show CDR1 as GTSNPN and CDR2 as SVGIG (reference sequence). The full variable domain, with the rest looked up from reference TRBV30 and TRBJ1-5, is SQTIHQWPATLVQPVGSPLSLECTVEGTSNPNLYWYRQAAGRGLQLLFYSVGIGQISSEVPQNLSASRPQDRQFILSSKKLLLSDSGFYLCAWSDDRGYQPQHFGDGTRLSIL.

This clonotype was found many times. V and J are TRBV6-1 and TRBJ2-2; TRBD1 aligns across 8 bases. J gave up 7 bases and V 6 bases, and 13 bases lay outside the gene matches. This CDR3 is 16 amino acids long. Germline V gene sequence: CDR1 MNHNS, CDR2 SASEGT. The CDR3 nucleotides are TGTGCCAGCAGCCGAGGACAGGGTGGATCCGGCGGGGAGCTGTTTTTT. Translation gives CASSRGQGGSGGELFF.

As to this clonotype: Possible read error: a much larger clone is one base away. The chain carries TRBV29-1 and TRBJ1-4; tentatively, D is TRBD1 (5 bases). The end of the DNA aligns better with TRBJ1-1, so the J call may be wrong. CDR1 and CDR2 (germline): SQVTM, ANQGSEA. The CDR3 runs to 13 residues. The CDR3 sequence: CNTGRTMNTEAFF. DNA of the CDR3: TGCAACACGGGACGGACGATGAACACTGAAGCTTTCTTT.